This entry concerns a single TCR beta chain. The antigen is not known. This record comes from a study of TIL therapy for anti-PD-1-resistant metastatic lung cancer. Study information: Half of patients were current or former smokers. Study observations and caveats: This highly selected cohort may not generalize to typical lung cancer patients.

Time point given: pre-treatment sample, taken before nivolumab and TIL therapy. This CDR3 has 17 residues. Germline V gene sequence: CDR1 LNHDA, CDR2 SQIVND (reference sequence). J lost 3 bases, V lost 6 bases, and 15 bases had no gene match. This was the immunoSEQ v3 assay. TCRdb's copy holds only in-frame clones and misses some; the assay was immunoSEQ multiplex PCR. The sample consists of around 55,000 clones, 81% of them appearing once. V is TRBV19 and J is TRBJ1-2; 8 bases map to TRBD1. Source: blood, taken at baseline. The origin of this receptor is a person aged 30 to 80 with non-small cell lung cancer. CDR3 DNA sequence: TGTGCCAGTAGGACAGGGGCAGGGGATTATGGAGACTATGGCTACACCTTC. Residues: CASRTGAGDYGDYGYTF.